What follows are 27 T cell receptor beta chains derived from one specimen sequenced in a study of OX40 agonist ivuxolimab in advanced cancers. The library was produced with the immunoSEQ multiplex PCR assay. TCRdb's version of the immuneACCESS table is confined to in-frame rearrangements and falls short of the full clone set. An unresolved V gene accounts for under half of the shortfall where checked; the remainder is of unknown origin. The sample records about 89,000 clones, approximately 86% of which are singletons. The ten largest clones take up 6% to 8% of the sample. The sample was CD4+ or CD8+ T cells sorted from blood, taken in a trial of the OX40 agonist ivuxolimab. These receptors were obtained from an adult with an advanced solid tumor such as melanoma, head and neck, liver or kidney cancer.

The V call is TRBV11-3, the J call TRBJ2-3; the D call may be TRBD1 or TRBD2 (5 bases each). Germline V gene lookup returns CDR1 SGHNT and CDR2 YENEEA. V was pared by 3 bases and J by 2 bases, with 12 bases between. This CDR3 comprises 15 residues. The CDR3: CASSFREGPTDTQYF. The CDR3 DNA reads as TGTGCCAGCAGCTTTAGAGAGGGACCCACAGATACGCAGTATTTT. The variable domain in full, completed from reference TRBV11-3 and TRBJ2-3, reads EAGVVQSPRYKIIEKKQPVAFWCNPISGHNTLYWYLQNLGQGPELLIRYENEEAVDDSQLPKDRFSAERLKGVDSTLKIQPAELGDSAVYLCASSFREGPTDTQYFGPGTRLTVL.

As for this clone: The junction shows a germline mismatch at one end, possibly a read error. V usage is TRBV7-7 and J usage is TRBJ2-5, with 12 bases that match TRBD1. The V gene's germline CDR1 is SSHAT and CDR2 FNYEAQ (reference sequence). The CDR3 consists of 16 residues. Written as DNA, the CDR3 is TGTGCTAGCAGCGCTACCGGGACAGGGGGCGCTGAGACCCAGTACTTC. It yields the protein CASSATGTGGAETQYF.

This clone was seen a single time. V usage is TRBV4-1 and J usage is TRBJ1-2; D is undetermined. Germline V lookup: CDR1 MGHRA, CDR2 YSYEKL. CDR3 length: 14 residues. Trimming pared 3 bases from V and 6 bases from J, leaving 14 bases between. CDR3 DNA sequence: TGCGCCAGCAGCCAGACCCAGGAGCGAGATGGCTACACCTTC. Amino acid sequence: CASSQTQERDGYTF.

The chain is built from TRBV2 and TRBJ2-1; D remains ambiguous. Germline CDR1 and CDR2: SNHLY and FYNNEI. The germline V and J ends were trimmed by 6 bases and 7 bases, with 13 bases remaining between them. The CDR3 covers 13 residues. The CDR3 is CASRTTLLNEQFF. The CDR3, as DNA: TGTGCCAGCAGGACGACATTATTGAATGAGCAGTTCTTC.

Concerning this clone itself: At one end the junction does not follow the germline gene, possibly because of a read error. The chain recombines TRBV18 with TRBJ2-2, with 7 bases lining up with TRBD2. Germline V gene data show CDR1 as KGHSH and CDR2 as LQKENI. The CDR3 runs 15 residues. The CDR3 DNA is TGTGCCAGCTCACCTGCACTAGCGAATACCGGGGAGCTGTTTTTT. Translating it yields CASSPALANTGELFF.

The chain couples TRBV7-4 to TRBJ1-2; the D is unclear. The V and J ends lost 6 bases and 3 bases respectively, with 23 bases between them. The CDR3 sequence is 17 residues long. Germline CDR1 SGHVT, CDR2 SQSDAQ. The CDR3 region is CASSERHLRNVDYGYTF. In DNA, the CDR3 is TGTGCCAGCAGTGAACGACACCTTCGGAACGTCGACTATGGCTACACCTTC.

V is TRBV7-3 and J is TRBJ2-1; tentative D call: TRBD1 (6 bases). CDR1 is SGHTA, CDR2 FQGTGA, per germline. Trimming stripped 1 base from V and 8 bases from J, with 18 bases between. The length of the CDR3 is 16 residues. In DNA, the CDR3 is TGTGCCAGCAGCTTAAACCCGGGGACACCTGTCCATGAGCAGTTCTTC. Translation: CASSLNPGTPVHEQFF.

The V and J genes are TRBV18 and TRBJ2-1, with a tentative D call TRBD2 (6 bases). Germline CDR1 KGHSH, CDR2 LQKENI. Trimming cost V 5 bases and J 5 bases, with 16 bases left between them. This CDR3 comprises 15 residues. The CDR3: CASSSSGTSNNEQFF. The CDR3 DNA is TGTGCCAGCTCATCTTCAGGGACTTCCAACAATGAGCAGTTCTTC.

This clone was counted once. This chain uses TRBV27 with TRBJ1-5; D not resolved. This CDR3 region has 13 residues. The germline V and J ends were trimmed by 3 bases and 5 bases, with 8 bases remaining between them. The germline V gene encodes CDR1 MNHEY and CDR2 SMNVEV (reference sequence). The CDR3 sequence is CASSLGPHQPQHF. The CDR3 DNA follows: TGTGCCAGCAGTTTGGGCCCCCATCAGCCCCAGCATTTT.

The J gene is TRBJ2-7, the V gene TRBV7-9; D assignment may be TRBD1 or TRBD2 (5 bases each). V was pared by 0 bases and J by 5 bases, with 14 bases between. Germline-derived CDR1 and CDR2 are SEHNR and FQNEAQ (reference sequence). The CDR3 is 15 residues long. CDR3 bases: TGTGCCAGCAGCTTAGCGGGGACCCTAGGTCACGAGCAGTACTTC. It is translated as CASSLAGTLGHEQYF.

The chain combines TRBV7-9 with TRBJ1-1; D is perhaps TRBD1 (6 bases). Trimming took 4 bases from V and 2 from J, leaving 20 bases between them. This CDR3 has 17 residues. Germline V gives CDR1 SEHNR, CDR2 FQNEAQ (reference sequence). CDR3 protein: CASSSTPGGATNTEAFF. The CDR3 DNA reads as TGTGCCAGCAGCTCGACACCCGGGGGGGCTACAAACACTGAAGCTTTCTTT.

The chain links TRBV5-1 to TRBJ2-5; D is unclear. The CDR3 runs to 13 residues. In germline, CDR1 is SGHRS, CDR2 YFSETQ. V lost 2 bases and J lost 2, with 7 bases in between. CDR3 DNA: TGCGCCAGCAGCTTTGCCTTTCAAGAGACCCAGTACTTC. It codes for CASSFAFQETQYF.

The genes are TRBV7-9 and TRBJ2-2, with TRBD2 identical over 9 bases. From germline, CDR1 is SEHNR and CDR2 FQNEAQ (reference sequence). Trimming removed 1 base from V and 6 bases from J; junction bases left unmatched: 3. The CDR3 loop spans 15 amino acids. Here the CDR3 reads CASSLGTSVSGELFF. For the CDR3, the DNA is TGTGCCAGCAGCTTAGGGACTAGCGTGTCCGGGGAGCTGTTTTTT. Full variable domain (remainder filled in from reference TRBV7-9 and TRBJ2-2): DTGVSQNPRHKITKRGQNVTFRCDPISEHNRLYWYRQTLGQGPEFLTYFQNEAQLEKSRLLSDRFSAERPKGSFSTLEIQRTEQGDSAMYLCASSLGTSVSGELFFGEGSRLTVL.

The J gene is TRBJ2-7, the V gene TRBV7-9; D is possibly TRBD1 (5 bases). V gave up 3 bases and J gave up 4 bases, with 7 bases separating them. Germline V gene sequence: CDR1 SEHNR, CDR2 FQNEAQ (reference sequence). The CDR3 runs 12 residues. CDR3 sequence: CASSLKGYEQYF. The CDR3 region has the DNA TGTGCCAGCAGCTTGAAGGGGTACGAGCAGTACTTC.

The chain recombines TRBV30 with TRBJ2-7; 9 bases agree with TRBD1. Germline V gene sequence: CDR1 GTSNPN, CDR2 SVGIG (reference sequence). This CDR3 has 12 amino acids. Trimming took 5 bases from V and 2 from J; bases not matched to a gene: 1. The CDR3 is CAWGTGTYEQYF. The CDR3 nucleotides are TGTGCCTGGGGGACAGGGACCTACGAGCAGTACTTC. The full variable domain, in which reference TRBV30 and TRBJ2-7 provide the parts outside the CDR3, is SQTIHQWPATLVQPVGSPLSLECTVEGTSNPNLYWYRQAAGRGLQLLFYSVGIGQISSEVPQNLSASRPQDRQFILSSKKLLLSDSGFYLCAWGTGTYEQYFGPGTRLTVT.

This clone was picked up one time. This chain links TRBV5-1 with TRBJ1-2; possibly TRBD1 for D (5 bases). This CDR3 region has 15 residues. In germline, CDR1 is SGHRS, CDR2 YFSETQ. The V end was cut by 0 bases, the J end by 5 bases, with 14 bases between. CDR3 residues: CASSLGAAGNYGYTF. In DNA form, the CDR3 reads TGCGCCAGCAGCTTGGGAGCCGCAGGGAATTATGGCTACACCTTC.

To note about this clone: The junction and the germline gene differ at one end; a read error may be behind it. V is TRBV7-7 and J is TRBJ2-1, with TRBD1 matching over 10 bases. The CDR3 totals 17 residues. Germline V gene lookup returns CDR1 SSHAT and CDR2 FNYEAQ (reference sequence). CDR3 region: CASSFRRDRGSYNEQFF. CDR3 DNA: TGTGCTAGCAGCTTCAGACGGGACAGGGGTTCCTACAATGAGCAGTTCTTC. The whole variable domain, remainder taken from reference TRBV7-7 and TRBJ2-1, is GAGVSQSPRYKVTKRGQDVTLRCDPISSHATLYWYQQALGQGPEFLTYFNYEAQPDKSGLPSDRFSAERPEGSISTLTIQRTEQRDSAMYRCASSFRRDRGSYNEQFFGPGTRLTVL.

The chain has TRBV7-3 and TRBJ2-3; possible D gene TRBD1, 5 bases. Germline V gene data show CDR1 as SGHTA and CDR2 as FQGTGA. V shed 3 bases and J shed 0 bases, with 10 bases lying between them. The CDR3 sequence is 15 residues long. The CDR3 DNA follows: TGTGCCAGCAGCTTGTCAGGGATCAGCACAGATACGCAGTATTTT. Its translation: CASSLSGISTDTQYF.

This clone was seen just once. The chain links TRBV4-1 to TRBJ2-7, with TRBD2 matching over 8 bases. The CDR3 runs 15 residues. Germline values: CDR1 MGHRA, CDR2 YSYEKL. V dropped 4 bases and J dropped 5; count of bases not matched to a gene: 10. The CDR3 coding sequence is TGCGCCAGCAGCCCGGGCCCCGCGGGAGGCGACGAGCAGTACTTC. This codes for CASSPGPAGGDEQYF.

The chain has TRBV2 and TRBJ2-5; 8 nucleotides agree with TRBD2. The germline V gene has CDR1 SNHLY and CDR2 FYNNEI. The J segment lost 2 bases and the V segment lost 9 bases, leaving 8 bases of the junction unmatched. This CDR3 has 14 amino acids. The CDR3 sequence is CARSSGETQETQYF. CDR3 in DNA: TGTGCCAGGAGTAGCGGGGAGACTCAAGAGACCCAGTACTTC.

A single count supports this clone. The chain employs TRBV5-1 and TRBJ2-2; tentative D call: TRBD2 (5 bases). V was cut by 4 bases and J by 7 bases, with 14 bases left in between. Germline V lookup: CDR1 SGHRS, CDR2 YFSETQ. This CDR3 contains 14 residues. The CDR3 nucleotides are TGCGCCAGCAGCCCCGGCGGGTCCGGCGGGGAGCTGTTTTTT. Translating it yields CASSPGGSGGELFF.

The chain links TRBV7-2 to TRBJ1-2; no clear D gene. The CDR3 has 17 residues. V dropped 4 bases and J dropped 2 bases, with 20 bases sitting between them. In germline, CDR1 is SGHTA, CDR2 FQGNSA. CDR3 coding DNA: TGTGCCAGCAGCTCTTGGGCCGAAACTGGGATAAACTATGGCTACACCTTC. Amino acids: CASSSWAETGINYGYTF.

In the case of this clone: Other DNA sequences from this sample encode an identical CDR3 as well. Here the CDR3 reads CASNGGGRGYGYTF. CDR3 sequence (DNA): TGTGCCAGCAATGGCGGGGGGCGGGGGTATGGCTACACCTTC. The genes are TRBV2 and TRBJ1-2; weak D call: TRBD1 (6 bases). Trimming shortened V by 7 bases and J by 5 bases, and 17 bases separated the two germline ends. Germline-derived CDR1 and CDR2 are SNHLY and FYNNEI. The CDR3 is made up of 14 amino acids.

This clone was observed a single time. The V gene is TRBV5-1, the J gene TRBJ2-1; 7 bases match TRBD2. The ends lost 1 base at V and 8 bases at J; junction bases unmatched: 6. CDR3 length: 14 amino acids. CDR1 is SGHRS, CDR2 YFSETQ, per germline. CDR3 sequence (DNA): TGCGCCAGCAGCTTGAGCGGGGCTAGGTATGAGCAGTTCTTC. This encodes CASSLSGARYEQFF.

This clone was seen a single time. The chain links TRBV5-5 to TRBJ2-7; the D gene could be TRBD1 or TRBD2 (5 bases each). V lost 3 bases, J lost 5 bases, and 18 bases lay in between. There are 15 residues in the CDR3. Per the germline V gene, CDR1 is SGHKS and CDR2 is YYEKEE (reference sequence). CDR3 sequence: CASSSNRGVGHEQYF. CDR3 coding DNA: TGTGCCAGCAGCTCGAACAGAGGGGTGGGTCACGAGCAGTACTTC.

The chain combines TRBV7-9 with TRBJ2-1; 7 nucleotides agree with TRBD1. Germline V CDR1 and CDR2: SEHNR, FQNEAQ (reference sequence). V shed 6 bases, J shed 5 bases, and the junction held 4 bases outside the gene matches. This CDR3 has 13 residues. CDR3 residues: CASRQGKHNEQFF. CDR3 DNA sequence: TGTGCCAGCAGACAGGGGAAACACAATGAGCAGTTCTTC.

The rearrangement uses TRBV12-5 and TRBJ1-5; D gene ambiguous. The CDR3 totals 16 residues. In germline, CDR1 is LGHNT, CDR2 FRNRAP. V gave up 0 bases and J gave up 5 bases, with 14 bases separating them. In DNA form, the CDR3 reads TGTGCTAGTGGTTTGGTACTCACAGTCGGGGATCAGCCCCAGCATTTT. It yields the protein CASGLVLTVGDQPQHF.